A selection of T cell receptor beta chains follows, all from one sample in a study of OX40 agonist ivuxolimab in advanced cancers. This table comes from immunoSEQ multiplex PCR, and its TCRdb copy is limited to in-frame clones, with some not included. This sample has over 55,000 clones, with around 80% found just once. Here the sequenced sample was CD4+ or CD8+ T cells sorted from blood, taken in a trial of the OX40 agonist ivuxolimab. The receptors originated from an adult with an advanced solid tumor such as melanoma, head and neck, liver or kidney cancer. Each CDR3 is given with its conserved first and last residue.

v_call: TRBV9
j_call: TRBJ2-7
cdr3_aa: CASSGGPRAGATYEQYF

v_call: TRBV4-3
j_call: TRBJ1-2
cdr3_aa: CASSQDLASIYGYTF

v_call: TRBV9
j_call: TRBJ1-1
cdr3_aa: CASSQSLTDPTEAFF

v_call: TRBV6-6
j_call: TRBJ2-2
cdr3_aa: CATQETSANTGELFF

v_call: TRBV10-3
j_call: TRBJ1-3
cdr3_aa: CAISETSSGNTIYF

v_call: TRBV7-8
j_call: TRBJ2-7
cdr3_aa: CASSFTGQGAYEQYF

v_call: TRBV5-4
j_call: TRBJ2-5
cdr3_aa: CASSPGMERETQYF

v_call: TRBV5-4
j_call: TRBJ1-1
cdr3_aa: CASSTDRTGSTEAFF

v_call: TRBV18
j_call: TRBJ2-1
cdr3_aa: CASSPSSREVAYNEQFF

v_call: TRBV4-3
j_call: TRBJ2-7
cdr3_aa: CASSRTGEWAPYEQYF

v_call: TRBV4-3
j_call: TRBJ1-2
cdr3_aa: CASGEGRVSGGGYTF

v_call: TRBV7-3
j_call: TRBJ2-1
cdr3_aa: CASQRQGSSYNEQFF

v_call: TRBV5-1
j_call: TRBJ1-1
cdr3_aa: CASSLTQGSGTEAFF

v_call: TRBV5-5
j_call: TRBJ1-6
cdr3_aa: CASSSLGDMNNSPLHF

v_call: TRBV7-3
j_call: TRBJ2-1
cdr3_aa: CASSLEPYRARGSYNEQFF

v_call: TRBV6-5
j_call: TRBJ2-7
cdr3_aa: CASSVGGGGYEQYF

v_call: TRBV11-3
j_call: TRBJ2-7
cdr3_aa: CASSFRQGYEQYF

v_call: TRBV2
j_call: TRBJ1-1
cdr3_aa: CASRGHVGPVDTEAFF

v_call: TRBV7-9
j_call: TRBJ1-2
cdr3_aa: CASSQDHQGRYGYTF

v_call: TRBV5-1
j_call: TRBJ1-1
cdr3_aa: CASSQRDGPNTEAFF

v_call: TRBV6-5
j_call: TRBJ1-4
cdr3_aa: CASSYRTGGNEKLFF

v_call: TRBV7-8
j_call: TRBJ1-6
cdr3_aa: CASSLGARGLNSPLHF

v_call: TRBV5-1
j_call: TRBJ2-3
cdr3_aa: CASSSSSTDTQYF

v_call: TRBV13
j_call: TRBJ1-4
cdr3_aa: CASSFRVPGGDEKLFF

v_call: TRBV7-2
j_call: TRBJ1-1
cdr3_aa: CASSLVRASEAFF

v_call: TRBV5-1
j_call: TRBJ1-3
cdr3_aa: CASSSGILQGTGNTIYF

v_call: TRBV7-6
j_call: TRBJ1-6
cdr3_aa: CASSLFPPVNSPLHF

v_call: TRBV7-3
j_call: TRBJ2-5
cdr3_aa: CASSSEGGRGQETQYF